The clone carrying this TCR beta chain was seen once. Its antigen is unidentified. In germline, CDR1 is SGHVS, CDR2 FQNEAQ. J lost 4 bases, V lost 0 bases, and 3 bases had no gene match. The CDR3 sequence is 15 residues long. The data derive from a study of T cell responses to AZD1222 COVID-19 vaccine. The assay was immunoSEQ multiplex PCR, and TCRdb's table has in-frame clones only and misses some. The sample consists of 130,000 or so clones, more than 70% of them appearing once. Points from the study as a whole: As reported, nearly half of all spike-specific TCRs target variant regions that are unmutated. Once two AZD1222 doses were given, Spike-specific TCR breadth and depth went up. Only a handful of people who got AZD1222 tested seropositive at baseline. Along spike, vaccine-associated CD4 TCRs were found throughout, with dominance at 160-218 and 743-854.

This sample comprised peripheral blood, obtained on day 0 of AZD1222 vaccination. This TCR derives from an adult in good health. This rearrangement joins TRBV7-8 to TRBJ1-5, with 7 bases fitting TRBD1. Here the CDR3 reads CASSLAGRGNQPQHF. The CDR3 DNA reads TGTGCCAGCAGCTTAGCCGGCAGGGGGAATCAGCCCCAGCATTTT.